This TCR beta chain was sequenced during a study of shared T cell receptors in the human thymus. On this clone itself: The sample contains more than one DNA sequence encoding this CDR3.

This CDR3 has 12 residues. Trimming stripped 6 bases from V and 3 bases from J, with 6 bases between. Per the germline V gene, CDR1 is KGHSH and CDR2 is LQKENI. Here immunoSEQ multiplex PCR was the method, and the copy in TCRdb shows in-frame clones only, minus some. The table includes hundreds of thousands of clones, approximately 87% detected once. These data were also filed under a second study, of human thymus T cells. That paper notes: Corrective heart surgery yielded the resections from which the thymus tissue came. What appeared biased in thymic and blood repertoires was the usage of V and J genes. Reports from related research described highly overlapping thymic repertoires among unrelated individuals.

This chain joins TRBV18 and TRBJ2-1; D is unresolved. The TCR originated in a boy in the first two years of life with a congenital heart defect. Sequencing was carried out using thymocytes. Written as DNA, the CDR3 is TGTGCCAGCTCCCCGCGCTACAATGAGCAGTTCTTC. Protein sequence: CASSPRYNEQFF.